Each of the 20 T cell receptor beta chains below was sequenced from the same sample in a study of shared clonotypes between healthy human individuals. Data came from immunoSEQ multiplex PCR; TCRdb stores just in-frame clones and leaves some out. Of over a million clones in the sample, roughly 96% are singletons; the top ten hold about 1%. Sequencing input: naive CD4+ T cells sorted from blood. Sample subset: CD45RA+ positively selected. The receptors stem from a man aged 30-40 years in good health.

This rearrangement joins TRBV5-1 to TRBJ2-2; D may be TRBD2 (5 bases). Germline CDR1 and CDR2: SGHRS and YFSETQ. The CDR3 sequence is 14 residues long. V was pared by 3 bases and J by 3 bases, with 9 bases between. The CDR3 protein is CASSYGLDTGELFF. The CDR3 bases are TGCGCCAGCAGCTATGGACTGGACACCGGGGAGCTGTTTTTT. The complete variable domain, with remaining parts taken from reference TRBV5-1 and TRBJ2-2, reads KAGVTQTPRYLIKTRGQQVTLSCSPISGHRSVSWYQQTPGQGLQFLFEYFSETQRNKGNFPGRFSGRQFSNSRSEMNVSTLELGDSALYLCASSYGLDTGELFFGEGSRLTVL.

This sequence joins TRBV29-1 and TRBJ2-1; D possibly corresponds to TRBD2 (7 bases). Germline CDR1 and CDR2: SQVTM and ANQGSEA. The length of the CDR3 is 12 residues. CDR3 sequence (DNA): TGCAGTTCTAGGGGGGAGGGCAATGAGCAGTTCTTC. It codes for CSSRGEGNEQFF.

Concerning this clone itself: Distinct nucleotide sequences in the sample also encode this CDR3. The chain couples TRBV18 to TRBJ2-1, with 12 bases that match TRBD2. Trimming took 0 bases from V and 6 from J; bases not matched to a gene: 0. Germline CDR1 and CDR2: KGHSH and LQKENI. This CDR3 is built from 15 residues. Here the CDR3 reads CASSPPGLAGNEQFF. The DNA for the CDR3 is TGTGCCAGCTCACCACCGGGACTAGCGGGCAATGAGCAGTTCTTC.

The chain recombines TRBV7-8 with TRBJ2-3; perhaps TRBD2 as D (7 bases). The germline CDR1 and CDR2 sequences are SGHVS and FQNEAQ. The length of the CDR3 is 16 residues. V lost 3 bases to trimming and J lost 1 base, with 14 bases between them. CDR3 amino acids: CASSLLAEGGTDTQYF. CDR3 DNA sequence: TGTGCCAGCAGCTTGCTAGCGGAGGGGGGCACAGATACGCAGTATTTT.

This chain joins TRBV5-4 and TRBJ2-7, with 8 bases fitting TRBD1. Germline loops: CDR1 SGHNT, CDR2 YYREEE (reference sequence). The CDR3 sequence is 16 residues long. V gave up 4 bases and J gave up 7 bases; unmatched junction bases: 16. CDR3 protein: CASSIGGPGQAREQYF. For the CDR3, the DNA is TGTGCCAGCAGCATAGGGGGACCGGGACAGGCTAGGGAGCAGTACTTC.

The V call is TRBV7-9, the J call TRBJ1-3; D may be TRBD1 (6 bases). The CDR3 totals 15 residues. CDR1 is SEHNR, CDR2 FQNEAQ, per germline (reference sequence). V was trimmed by 3 bases and J by 0 bases, leaving 9 bases between them. CDR3 sequence: CASSFNRDSGNTIYF. Written as DNA, the CDR3 is TGTGCCAGCAGCTTCAACAGGGACTCTGGAAACACCATATATTTT.

This rearrangement joins TRBV6-1 to TRBJ2-7, with D perhaps matching TRBD1 (6 bases). Trimming cost V 3 bases and J 5 bases, with 17 bases left between them. Germline V CDR1 and CDR2: MNHNS, SASEGT. The CDR3 totals 15 residues. This CDR3 is CASSDGRGIVDEQYF. In DNA form, the CDR3 reads TGTGCCAGCAGTGATGGCAGGGGAATAGTCGACGAGCAGTACTTC.

This chain uses TRBV7-6 with TRBJ2-7, with D unclear. CDR3 length equals 16 residues. Trimming removed 2 bases from V and 2 bases from J, with 16 bases in between. CDR1 is SGHVS and CDR2 is FNYEAQ in the germline V gene. The CDR3 reads CASSLTNGYSPYEQYF. In nucleotides, the CDR3 is TGTGCCAGCAGCTTAACTAACGGATACTCGCCCTACGAGCAGTACTTC. The full variable domain, its missing parts supplied by reference TRBV7-6 and TRBJ2-7, is GAGVSQSPRYKVTKRGQDVALRCDPISGHVSLYWYRQALGQGPEFLTYFNYEAQQDKSGLPNDRFSAERPEGSISTLTIQRTEQRDSAMYRCASSLTNGYSPYEQYFGPGTRLTVT.

The chain recombines TRBV7-2 with TRBJ2-3; D gene unclear. Trimming pared 3 bases from V and 4 bases from J, leaving 11 bases between. This CDR3 is built from 14 residues. In germline, CDR1 is SGHTA, CDR2 FQGNSA. The CDR3 region has the DNA TGTGCCAGCAGCTTTGGCTCCCGCTCAGATACGCAGTATTTT. Amino acid sequence: CASSFGSRSDTQYF.

This clone has just one count. V gene TRBV7-8 combines with J gene TRBJ2-3; 9 bases match TRBD2. Trimming removed 4 bases from V and 0 bases from J; junction bases left unmatched: 8. The germline V gene encodes CDR1 SGHVS and CDR2 FQNEAQ. The CDR3 has 17 amino acids. CDR3 protein: CASSYGGTSGSTDTQYF. CDR3 bases: TGTGCCAGCAGCTACGGGGGTACTAGCGGGAGCACAGATACGCAGTATTTT. Full variable domain (missing parts from reference TRBV7-8 and TRBJ2-3): GAGVSQSPRYKVAKRGQDVALRCDPISGHVSLFWYQQALGQGPEFLTYFQNEAQLDKSGLPSDRFFAERPEGSVSTLKIQRTQQEDSAVYLCASSYGGTSGSTDTQYFGPGTRLTVL.

This clone was picked up one time. The J gene is TRBJ1-1, the V gene TRBV28; D is perhaps TRBD1 (6 bases). Germline assignment: CDR1 MDHEN and CDR2 SYDVKM. Trimming took off 7 bases at V and 3 bases at J, with 12 bases between the two ends. CDR3 length: 13 residues. CDR3 region: CASTRGGHTEAFF. CDR3 in DNA: TGTGCCAGCACCAGGGGTGGGCACACTGAAGCTTTCTTT.

This CDR3 is CASSLRQGGFVSGYTF. CDR3 sequence (DNA): TGTGCCAGCAGTTTAAGACAGGGAGGTTTTGTTAGTGGCTACACCTTC. The chain combines TRBV27 with TRBJ1-2; 7 bases match TRBD1. The V gene's germline CDR1 is MNHEY and CDR2 SMNVEV (reference sequence). The CDR3 has 16 residues. Trimming took 2 bases from V and 7 from J; bases not matched to a gene: 13.

Remarks on this clone: This same CDR3 is encoded by further DNA sequences in the sample. The chain couples TRBV2 to TRBJ2-7; perhaps TRBD1 as D (5 bases). CDR3 length equals 14 residues. The V end lost 3 bases, the J end lost 1 base, and 10 bases lay between the germline ends. The V gene's germline CDR1 is SNHLY and CDR2 FYNNEI. CDR3 coding DNA: TGTGCCAGCAGTGAGCAGGGATCGTCCTACGAGCAGTACTTC. Protein: CASSEQGSSYEQYF.

The rearrangement links TRBV6-5 to TRBJ1-2, with D perhaps matching TRBD1 (5 bases). The CDR3 totals 14 residues. Trimming took off 6 bases at V and 4 bases at J, with 15 bases between the two ends. The germline CDR1 and CDR2 sequences are MNHEY and SVGAGI. The CDR3 region is CASSRDGRGYGYTF. CDR3 coding DNA: TGTGCCAGCAGCCGGGACGGACGGGGCTATGGCTACACCTTC.

V gene TRBV6-5 combines with J gene TRBJ1-5; D not certain. Looked up from germline, CDR1 is MNHEY and CDR2 is SVGAGI. The CDR3 has 9 residues. Trimming pared 8 bases from V and 9 bases from J, leaving 5 bases between. CDR3 coding DNA: TGTGCCAGCGGGCGGCCCCAGCATTTT. Residues: CASGRPQHF.

This clone was observed a single time. At one boundary the junction diverges from the germline segment, which might be a read error. The V call is TRBV6-1, the J call TRBJ2-2, with D tentatively TRBD2 (5 bases). Germline CDR1 reads MNHNS; CDR2 reads SASEGT. The CDR3 is 14 residues long. DNA for the CDR3: TGTGCCAGCAGTGAATTAAAGCACACCGGGGAGTTGTTTTTT. It codes for CASSELKHTGELFF.

The chain has TRBV30 and TRBJ2-7, with 10 bases identical to TRBD1. Losses at the gene ends were 2 bases for V and 5 bases for J; bases not matched to a gene: 9. CDR3 length: 15 residues. The V gene's germline CDR1 is GTSNPN and CDR2 SVGIG (reference sequence). CDR3 protein: CAWSSLRQGADEQYF. The CDR3 DNA sequence: TGTGCCTGGAGTTCGTTGAGACAGGGGGCAGACGAGCAGTACTTC.

This clone was counted a single time. The rearrangement links TRBV7-3 to TRBJ2-1; 11 bases match TRBD2. V was pared by 5 bases and J by 10 bases, with 10 bases of the junction left unmatched. This CDR3 comprises 15 residues. The germline CDR1 and CDR2 sequences are SGHTA and FQGTGA. Here the CDR3 DNA reads TGTGCCAGCAGCCCTAATAGCGGGAGGGCGGGGGAGCAGTTCTTC. Its translation: CASSPNSGRAGEQFF.

This sequence joins TRBV4-1 and TRBJ2-1, with D hard to call. Germline V gene sequence: CDR1 MGHRA, CDR2 YSYEKL. The V end lost 3 bases, the J end lost 2 bases, and 14 bases lay between the germline ends. The CDR3 runs to 16 residues. CDR3 protein: CASSHMVAGAYNEQFF. The CDR3 DNA follows: TGCGCCAGCAGCCATATGGTGGCAGGAGCCTACAATGAGCAGTTCTTC.

The V and J genes are TRBV9 and TRBJ2-1, with 8 bases that match TRBD2. CDR1 and CDR2 from the germline V gene are SGDLS and YYNGEE. This CDR3 has 15 amino acids. After removal of 0 bases from V and 8 bases from J, the junction contained 7 bases not matched to a gene. CDR3 loop: CASSVEFREGHEQFF. CDR3 bases: TGTGCCAGCAGCGTAGAATTCCGGGAGGGCCATGAGCAGTTCTTC.